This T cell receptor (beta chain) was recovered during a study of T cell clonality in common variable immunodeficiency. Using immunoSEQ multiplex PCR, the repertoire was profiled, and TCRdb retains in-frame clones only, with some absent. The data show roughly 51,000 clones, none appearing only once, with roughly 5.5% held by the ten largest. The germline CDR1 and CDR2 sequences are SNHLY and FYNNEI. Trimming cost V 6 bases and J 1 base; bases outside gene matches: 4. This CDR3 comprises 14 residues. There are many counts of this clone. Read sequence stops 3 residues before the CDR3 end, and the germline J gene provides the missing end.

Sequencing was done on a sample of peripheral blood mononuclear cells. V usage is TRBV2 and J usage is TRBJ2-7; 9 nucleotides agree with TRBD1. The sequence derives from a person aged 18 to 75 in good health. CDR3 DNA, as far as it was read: TGTGCCAGCAGCGGGACAGGGTATTCCTACGAG. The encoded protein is CASSGTGYSYE. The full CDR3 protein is CASSGTGYSYEQYF.